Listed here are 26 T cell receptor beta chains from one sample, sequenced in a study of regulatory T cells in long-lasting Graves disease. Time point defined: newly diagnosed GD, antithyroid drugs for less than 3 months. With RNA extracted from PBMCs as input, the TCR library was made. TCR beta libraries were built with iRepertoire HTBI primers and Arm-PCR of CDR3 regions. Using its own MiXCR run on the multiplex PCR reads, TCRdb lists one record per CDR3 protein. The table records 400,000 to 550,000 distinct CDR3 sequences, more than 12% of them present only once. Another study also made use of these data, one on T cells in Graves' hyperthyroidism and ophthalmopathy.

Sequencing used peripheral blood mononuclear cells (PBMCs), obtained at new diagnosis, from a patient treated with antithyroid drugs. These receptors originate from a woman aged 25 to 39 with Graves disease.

The CDR3 bases are TGTGCCAGCAGCCAAACCTTGGGGGAGACCCAGTACTTC. Its protein is CASSQTLGETQYF. The rearrangement uses TRBV9 and TRBJ2-5; no clear D. The germline V gene has CDR1 SGDLS and CDR2 YYNGEE. Between the trimmed V and J ends, which lost 4 bases and 5 bases, there was a span of 12 bases. This CDR3 region has 13 residues.

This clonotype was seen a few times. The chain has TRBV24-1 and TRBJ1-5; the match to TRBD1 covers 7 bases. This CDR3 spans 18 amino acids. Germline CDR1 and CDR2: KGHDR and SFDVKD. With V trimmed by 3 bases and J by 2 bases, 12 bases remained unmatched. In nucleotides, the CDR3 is TGTGCCACCAGTGATAGTAAAGGGGGCAGGTTTGGCAATCAGCCCCAGCATTTT. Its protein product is CATSDSKGGRFGNQPQHF.

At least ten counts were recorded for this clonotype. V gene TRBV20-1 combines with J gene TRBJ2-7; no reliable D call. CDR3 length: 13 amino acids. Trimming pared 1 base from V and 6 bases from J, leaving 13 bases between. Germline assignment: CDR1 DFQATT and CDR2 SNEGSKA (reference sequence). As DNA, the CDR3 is TGCAGTGCTAGAGGGGTCGGGTTCGGCGAGCAGTACTTC. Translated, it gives CSARGVGFGEQYF.

CDR3 in DNA: TGTGCCTGGAGTGTACCGGGGAACCCCTACTCTGGGGCCAACGTCCTGACTTTC. It yields the protein CAWSVPGNPYSGANVLTF. The chain employs TRBV30 and TRBJ2-6; D possibly corresponds to TRBD2 (5 bases). CDR3 length: 18 amino acids. Germline CDR1 is GTSNPN and CDR2 is SVGIG (reference sequence). V lost 0 bases and J 0 bases, leaving 15 bases between the germline ends.

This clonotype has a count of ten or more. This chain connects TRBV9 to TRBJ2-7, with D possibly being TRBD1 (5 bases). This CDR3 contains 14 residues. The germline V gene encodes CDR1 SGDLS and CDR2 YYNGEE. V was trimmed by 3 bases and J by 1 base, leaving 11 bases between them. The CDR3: CASSGKQASYEQYF. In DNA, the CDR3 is TGTGCCAGCAGCGGAAAACAGGCGTCCTACGAGCAGTACTTC.

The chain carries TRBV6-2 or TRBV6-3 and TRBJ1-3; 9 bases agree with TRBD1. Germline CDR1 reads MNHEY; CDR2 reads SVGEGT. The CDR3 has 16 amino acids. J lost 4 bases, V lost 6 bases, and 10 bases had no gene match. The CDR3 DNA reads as TGTGCCAGCAGCTCATCGGACAGGGGAACGGGAAACACCATATATTTT. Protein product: CASSSSDRGTGNTIYF.

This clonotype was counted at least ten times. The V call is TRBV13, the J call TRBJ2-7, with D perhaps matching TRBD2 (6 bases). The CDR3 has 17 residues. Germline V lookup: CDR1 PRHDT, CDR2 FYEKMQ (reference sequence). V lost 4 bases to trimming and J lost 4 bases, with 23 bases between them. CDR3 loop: CASSYNPQRVVEYEQYF. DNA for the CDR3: TGTGCCAGCAGCTACAATCCTCAGCGGGTTGTTGAATACGAGCAGTACTTC.

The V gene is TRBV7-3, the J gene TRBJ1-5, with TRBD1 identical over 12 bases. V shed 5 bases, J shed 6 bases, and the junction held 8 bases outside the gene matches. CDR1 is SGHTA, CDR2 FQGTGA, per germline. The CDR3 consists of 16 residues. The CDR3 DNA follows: TGTGCCAGCAGCATATCGGGACAGGGGGCCGTTCAGCCCCAGCATTTT. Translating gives CASSISGQGAVQPQHF. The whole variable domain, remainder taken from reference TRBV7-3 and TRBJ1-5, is GAGVSQTPSNKVTEKGKYVELRCDPISGHTALYWYRQSLGQGPEFLIYFQGTGAADDSGLPNDRFFAVRPEGSVSTLKIQRTERGDSAVYLCASSISGQGAVQPQHFGDGTRLSIL.

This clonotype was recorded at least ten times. For the CDR3, the DNA is TGTGCCAGCAGCTCTCTAGCGGGGGGAACCGGGGAGCTGTTTTTT. It is translated as CASSSLAGGTGELFF. The gene calls are TRBV12-3 or TRBV12-4 and TRBJ2-2; TRBD2 agrees at 11 bases. V shed 6 bases and J 5 bases; nucleotides not matched to a gene: 5. The CDR3 spans 15 residues.

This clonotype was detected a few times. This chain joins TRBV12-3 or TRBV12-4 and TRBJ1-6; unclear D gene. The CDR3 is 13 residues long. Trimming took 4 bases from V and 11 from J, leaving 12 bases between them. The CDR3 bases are TGTGCCAGCAGTTCCGGGCCTGGGGCACCCCTCCACTTT. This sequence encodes CASSSGPGAPLHF.

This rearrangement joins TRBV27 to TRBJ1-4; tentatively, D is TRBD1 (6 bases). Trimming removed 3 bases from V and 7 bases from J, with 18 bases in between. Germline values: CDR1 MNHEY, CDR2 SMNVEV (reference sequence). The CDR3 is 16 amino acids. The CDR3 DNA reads TGTGCCAGCAGTTTGCTAGGGGGACCAACCGGTGAAAAACTGTTTTTT. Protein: CASSLLGGPTGEKLFF.

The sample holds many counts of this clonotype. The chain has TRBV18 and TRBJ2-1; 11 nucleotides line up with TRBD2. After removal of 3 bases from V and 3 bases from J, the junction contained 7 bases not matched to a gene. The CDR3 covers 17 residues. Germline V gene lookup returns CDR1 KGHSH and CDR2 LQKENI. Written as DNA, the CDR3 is TGTGCCAGCTCACCCAAGACTAGCGGGGACCTCTACAATGAGCAGTTCTTC. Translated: CASSPKTSGDLYNEQFF.

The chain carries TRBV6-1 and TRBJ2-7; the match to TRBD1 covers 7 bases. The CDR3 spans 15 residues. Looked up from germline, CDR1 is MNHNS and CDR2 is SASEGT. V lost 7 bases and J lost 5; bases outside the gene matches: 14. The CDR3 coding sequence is TGTGCCAGCATCGGTCGCCCAGGGGGTGACGACGAGCAGTACTTC. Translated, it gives CASIGRPGGDDEQYF.

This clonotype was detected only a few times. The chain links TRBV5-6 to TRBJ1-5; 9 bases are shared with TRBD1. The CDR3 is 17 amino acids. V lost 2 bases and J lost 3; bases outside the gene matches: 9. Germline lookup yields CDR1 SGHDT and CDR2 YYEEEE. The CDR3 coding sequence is TGTGCCAGCAGCTTACGACGGGGGACAGGGTCCAATCAGCCCCAGCATTTT. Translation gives CASSLRRGTGSNQPQHF.

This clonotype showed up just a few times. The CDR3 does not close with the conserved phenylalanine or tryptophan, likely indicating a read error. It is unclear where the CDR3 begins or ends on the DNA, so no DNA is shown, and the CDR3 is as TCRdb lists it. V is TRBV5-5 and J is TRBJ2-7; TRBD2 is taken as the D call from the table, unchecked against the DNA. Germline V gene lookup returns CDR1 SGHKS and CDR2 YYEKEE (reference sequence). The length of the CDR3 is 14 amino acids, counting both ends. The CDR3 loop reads CASSPTGTSGISIL.

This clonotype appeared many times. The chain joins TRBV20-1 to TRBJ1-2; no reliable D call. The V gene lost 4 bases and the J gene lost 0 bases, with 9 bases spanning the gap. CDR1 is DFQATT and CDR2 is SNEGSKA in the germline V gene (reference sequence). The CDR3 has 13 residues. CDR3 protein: CSAKITANYGYTF. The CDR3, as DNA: TGCAGTGCTAAGATTACAGCTAACTATGGCTACACCTTC.

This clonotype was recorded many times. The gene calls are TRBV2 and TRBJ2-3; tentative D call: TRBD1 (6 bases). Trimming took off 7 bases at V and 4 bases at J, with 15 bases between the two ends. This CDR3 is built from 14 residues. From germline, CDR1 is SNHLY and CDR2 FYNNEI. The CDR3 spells CASIWRKGADTQYF. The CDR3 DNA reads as TGTGCCAGCATCTGGCGGAAGGGGGCAGATACGCAGTATTTT.

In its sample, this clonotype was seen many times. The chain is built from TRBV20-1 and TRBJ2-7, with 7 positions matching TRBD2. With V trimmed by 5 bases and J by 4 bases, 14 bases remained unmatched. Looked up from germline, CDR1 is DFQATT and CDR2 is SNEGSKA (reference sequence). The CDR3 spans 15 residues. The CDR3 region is CSAYPDYSGLYEQYF. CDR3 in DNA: TGCAGTGCTTATCCCGACTATAGCGGGCTATACGAGCAGTACTTC.

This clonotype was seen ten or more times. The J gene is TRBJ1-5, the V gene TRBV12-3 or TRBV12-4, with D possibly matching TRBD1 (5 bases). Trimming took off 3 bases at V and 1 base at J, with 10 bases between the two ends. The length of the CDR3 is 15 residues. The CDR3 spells CASSLGGLSNQPQHF. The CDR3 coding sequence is TGTGCCAGCAGTTTGGGGGGTTTAAGCAATCAGCCCCAGCATTTT.

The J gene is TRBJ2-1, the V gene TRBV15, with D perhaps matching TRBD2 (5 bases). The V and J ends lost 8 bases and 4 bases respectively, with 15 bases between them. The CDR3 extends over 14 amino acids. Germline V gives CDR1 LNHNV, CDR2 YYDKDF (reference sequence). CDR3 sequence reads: CATHQPSGYNEQFF. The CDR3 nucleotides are TGTGCCACCCATCAACCCAGCGGATACAATGAGCAGTTCTTC.

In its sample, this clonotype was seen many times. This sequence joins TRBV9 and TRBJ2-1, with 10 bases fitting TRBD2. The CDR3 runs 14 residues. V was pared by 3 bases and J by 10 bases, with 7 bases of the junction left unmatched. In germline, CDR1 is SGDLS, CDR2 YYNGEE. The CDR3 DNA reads TGTGCCAGCAGCGCTCTAGCGGGAGTAAAGGAGCAGTTCTTC. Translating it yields CASSALAGVKEQFF.

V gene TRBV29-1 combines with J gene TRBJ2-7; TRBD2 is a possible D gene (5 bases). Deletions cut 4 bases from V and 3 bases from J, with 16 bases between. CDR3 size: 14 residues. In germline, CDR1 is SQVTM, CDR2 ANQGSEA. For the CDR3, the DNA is TGCAGCGTTGTTCCAAGAGGAGGACTCTACGAGCAGTACTTC. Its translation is CSVVPRGGLYEQYF.

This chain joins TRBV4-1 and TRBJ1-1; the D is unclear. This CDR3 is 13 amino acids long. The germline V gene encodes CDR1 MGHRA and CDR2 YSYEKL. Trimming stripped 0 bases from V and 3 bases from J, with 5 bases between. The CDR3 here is CASSQDTYTEAFF. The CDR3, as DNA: TGCGCCAGCAGCCAAGACACTTACACTGAAGCTTTCTTT.

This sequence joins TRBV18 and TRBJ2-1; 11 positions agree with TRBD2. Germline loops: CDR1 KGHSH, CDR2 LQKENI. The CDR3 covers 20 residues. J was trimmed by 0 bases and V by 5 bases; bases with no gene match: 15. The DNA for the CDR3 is TGTGCCAGCTCATCTAAACCGGGACTAGCGGAGCGCGACTCCTACAATGAGCAGTTCTTC. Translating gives CASSSKPGLAERDSYNEQFF.

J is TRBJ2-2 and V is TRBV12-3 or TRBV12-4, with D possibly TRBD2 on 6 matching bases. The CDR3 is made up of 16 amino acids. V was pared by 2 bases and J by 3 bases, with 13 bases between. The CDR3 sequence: CASSLPEEGDTGELFF. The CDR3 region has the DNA TGTGCCAGCAGTTTACCCGAGGAGGGAGACACCGGGGAGCTGTTTTTT.

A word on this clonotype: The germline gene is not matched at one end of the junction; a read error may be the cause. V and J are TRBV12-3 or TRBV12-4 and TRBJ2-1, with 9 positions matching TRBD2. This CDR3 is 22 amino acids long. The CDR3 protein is CASSLGGAEKPRAGTSYDEQFF. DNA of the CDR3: TGTGCCAGCAGTTTAGGGGGGGCAGAAAAACCAAGGGCCGGGACTAGCTACGATGAGCAGTTCTTC.